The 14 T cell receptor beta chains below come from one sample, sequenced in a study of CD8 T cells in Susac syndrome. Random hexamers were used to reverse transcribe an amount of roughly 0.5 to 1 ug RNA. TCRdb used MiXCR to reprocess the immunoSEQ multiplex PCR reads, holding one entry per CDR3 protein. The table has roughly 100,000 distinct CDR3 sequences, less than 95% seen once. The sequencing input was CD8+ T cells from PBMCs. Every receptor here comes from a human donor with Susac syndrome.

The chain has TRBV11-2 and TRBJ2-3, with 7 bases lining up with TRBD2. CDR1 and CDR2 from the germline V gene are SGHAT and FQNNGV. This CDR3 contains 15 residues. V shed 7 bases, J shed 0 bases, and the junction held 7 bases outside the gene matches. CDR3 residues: CASIVGRGSTDTQYF. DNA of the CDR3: TGTGCCAGCATCGTAGGGCGGGGGAGCACAGATACGCAGTATTTT.

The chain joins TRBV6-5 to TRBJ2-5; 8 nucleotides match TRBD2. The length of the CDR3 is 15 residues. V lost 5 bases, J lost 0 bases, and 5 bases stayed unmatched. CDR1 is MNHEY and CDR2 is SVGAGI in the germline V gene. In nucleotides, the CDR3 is TGTGCCAGCAGTCAGACTAGCGCCAACCAAGAGACCCAGTACTTC. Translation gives CASSQTSANQETQYF.

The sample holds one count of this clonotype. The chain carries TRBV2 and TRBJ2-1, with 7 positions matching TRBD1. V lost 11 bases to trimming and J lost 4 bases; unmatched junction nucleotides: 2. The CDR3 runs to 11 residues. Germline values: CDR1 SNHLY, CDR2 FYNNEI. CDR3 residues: CAVQGYNEQFF. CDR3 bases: TGTGCCGTACAGGGGTACAATGAGCAGTTCTTC.

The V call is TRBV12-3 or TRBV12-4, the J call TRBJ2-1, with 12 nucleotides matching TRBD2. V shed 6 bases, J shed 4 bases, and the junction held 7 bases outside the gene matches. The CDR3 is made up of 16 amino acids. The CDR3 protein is CASSSSGGAIYNEQFF. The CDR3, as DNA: TGTGCCAGCAGCTCTAGCGGGGGGGCCATTTACAATGAGCAGTTCTTC.

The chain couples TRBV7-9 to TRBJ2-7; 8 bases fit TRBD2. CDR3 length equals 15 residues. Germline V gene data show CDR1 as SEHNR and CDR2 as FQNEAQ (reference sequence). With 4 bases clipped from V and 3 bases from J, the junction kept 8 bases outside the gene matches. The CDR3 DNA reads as TGTGCCAGCAGCTCGGATAGCGGGGAGCGCTACGAGCAGTACTTC. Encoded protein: CASSSDSGERYEQYF.

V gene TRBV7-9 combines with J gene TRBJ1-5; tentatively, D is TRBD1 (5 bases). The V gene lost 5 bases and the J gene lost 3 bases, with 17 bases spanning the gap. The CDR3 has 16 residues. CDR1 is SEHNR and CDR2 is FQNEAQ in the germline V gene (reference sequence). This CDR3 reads CASSPAGMGPNQPQHF. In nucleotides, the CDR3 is TGTGCCAGCAGCCCTGCAGGGATGGGCCCCAATCAGCCCCAGCATTTT.

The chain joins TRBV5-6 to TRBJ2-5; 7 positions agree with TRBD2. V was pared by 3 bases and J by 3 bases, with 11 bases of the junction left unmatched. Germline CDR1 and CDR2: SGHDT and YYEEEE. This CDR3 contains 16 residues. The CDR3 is CASSSIVRGTKETQYF. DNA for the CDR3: TGTGCCAGCAGCTCCATTGTGCGGGGGACGAAAGAGACCCAGTACTTC.

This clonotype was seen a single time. The CDR3: CASSLPGLVDQETQYF. The CDR3 DNA reads as TGTGCCAGCAGCCTTCCAGGGCTAGTAGACCAAGAGACCCAGTACTTC. The chain couples TRBV3-1 to TRBJ2-5, with TRBD1 as a possible D gene (5 bases). The CDR3 has 16 residues. V lost 4 bases, J lost 0 bases, and 15 bases lay in between. CDR1 and CDR2 (germline): LGHDT, YNNKEL (reference sequence).

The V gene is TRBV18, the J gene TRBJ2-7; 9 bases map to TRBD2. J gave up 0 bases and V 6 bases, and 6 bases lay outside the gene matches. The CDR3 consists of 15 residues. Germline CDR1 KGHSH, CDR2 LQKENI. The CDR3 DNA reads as TGTGCCAGCTCCCACGCGGGAGGGACCTCCTACGAGCAGTACTTC. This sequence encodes CASSHAGGTSYEQYF.

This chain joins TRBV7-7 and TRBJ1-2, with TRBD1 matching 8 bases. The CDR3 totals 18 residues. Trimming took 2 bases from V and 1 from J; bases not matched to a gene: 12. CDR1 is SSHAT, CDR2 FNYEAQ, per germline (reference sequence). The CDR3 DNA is TGTGCCAGCAGCTTAAGATCCCGGACAGGGAGGGTTAACTATGGCTACACCTTC. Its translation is CASSLRSRTGRVNYGYTF.

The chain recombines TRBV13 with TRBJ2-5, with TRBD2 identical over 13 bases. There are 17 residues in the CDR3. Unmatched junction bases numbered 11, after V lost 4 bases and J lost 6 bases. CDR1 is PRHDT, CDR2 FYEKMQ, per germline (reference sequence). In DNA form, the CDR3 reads TGTGCCAGCAGCTCTGGACTAGCGGGGGAATTGACACAGACCCAGTACTTC. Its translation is CASSSGLAGELTQTQYF.

The CDR3 DNA is TGCAGTGCTCAGGGGGCGGGTTACTATGGCTACACCTTC. The encoded protein is CSAQGAGYYGYTF. The V call is TRBV20-1, the J call TRBJ1-2; 8 nucleotides agree with TRBD1. The germline V gene encodes CDR1 DFQATT and CDR2 SNEGSKA (reference sequence). The ends lost 5 bases at V and 3 bases at J; junction bases unmatched: 5. The CDR3 contains 13 residues.

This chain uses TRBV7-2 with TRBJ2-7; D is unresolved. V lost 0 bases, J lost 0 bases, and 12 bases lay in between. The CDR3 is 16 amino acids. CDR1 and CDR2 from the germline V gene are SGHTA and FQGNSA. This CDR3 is CASSLAGQVSSYEQYF. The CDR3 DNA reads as TGTGCCAGCAGCTTAGCAGGCCAGGTGAGCTCCTACGAGCAGTACTTC.

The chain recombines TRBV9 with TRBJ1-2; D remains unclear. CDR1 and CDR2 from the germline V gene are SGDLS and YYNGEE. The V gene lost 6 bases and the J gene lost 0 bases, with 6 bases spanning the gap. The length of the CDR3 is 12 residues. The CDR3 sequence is CASTSANYGYTF. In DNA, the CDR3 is TGTGCCAGCACCTCGGCTAACTATGGCTACACCTTC.